This TCR beta chain was identified in a study of blood T cell repertoires in COVID-19. Whole-study context: Sites across the United States, Italy and Spain contributed samples from acute and convalescent COVID-19.

The CDR3 runs to 14 residues. Between the trimmed V and J ends, which lost 7 bases and 4 bases, there was a span of 17 bases. Germline values: CDR1 GTSNPN, CDR2 SVGIG (reference sequence). Original methodology: Reference gene primer amplification yielded estimated nucleated cell counts. TCRdb's copy holds only in-frame clones and misses some; the assay was immunoSEQ multiplex PCR. V and J calls plus clone size are reproduced from that table; the DNA served to infer D and trimming. The table shows approximately 240,000 clones, with about nine tenths occurring only once. This clonotype was sampled from a man aged 25 to 40 with COVID-19, enrolled during active disease. What was sequenced was peripheral blood. The V gene is TRBV30, the J gene TRBJ2-1; possible D gene TRBD1, 6 bases. In DNA, the CDR3 is TGTGCCTACCAAAAACGGGACACTTACAATGAGCAGTTCTTC. Its protein is CAYQKRDTYNEQFF.